The entry below gives a single TCR beta chain sequence along with its context. This clonotype was detected a few times. This receptor's antigen is unknown. Qualities for individual bases were not recorded, and no much larger clone is one base off. For sequencing, an Illumina HiSeq 2500 was employed. TCR beta libraries were prepared by quantitative 5'-RACE with molecular barcodes. Per the authors' processing: A new computational method based on a probabilistic model of VDJ rearrangement was used to identify disease-linked TCR variants. TCRdb passed the public sequencing reads through fastp at Q25 and MiXCR, retaining productive beta sequences. Every CDR3 protein is listed once, alongside the most common genes and DNA of its rows. TCRdb assigned the V and J calls; the authors' analysis was not used. This sample lists 150,000 or so distinct CDR3 sequences; around a third were detected once. 6% of the sample rests with the top ten.

Synovial fluid samples and blood samples obtained from the same ankylosing spondylitis patients were matched. The sample originates from a study of CD8 T cells in ankylosing spondylitis (dated by TCRdb to 2016 to 2017). In terms of the full investigation: The study profiled T cell receptor beta repertoires in healthy donors and ankylosing spondylitis patients to find disease-linked TCR variants. Samples of peripheral blood were taken, and for ankylosing spondylitis patients, synovial fluid was collected as well. The full study cohort was made up of about two dozen ankylosing spondylitis patients and 108 healthy donors.

What the authors observed across the whole study: The disease-linked clones showed a CD8+ phenotype and occurred at relatively low frequencies in peripheral blood. Some TCR beta motif variants had previously been reported in synovial fluid and blood of reactive arthritis patients, which suggested common disease-initiation mechanisms. Blood from ankylosing spondylitis patients appeared to be characterized by a TCR beta motif composed of about 8 highly homologous amino acid variants. The disease-linked clones were reported as significantly enriched in matched synovial fluid samples from ankylosing spondylitis patients.

The clonotype originates from a male donor with ankylosing spondylitis. What was sequenced was synovial fluid, either unsorted or a sorted T cell fraction (not recorded which).

This receptor has the CDR3 CASSLASGRRNEQFF. The bases are TGCGCCAGCAGCTTGGCCAGCGGGAGGCGTAATGAGCAGTTCTTC. Here the chain combines TRBV5-1 and TRBJ2-1; TRBD2 matches 9 bases in the middle. For CDR1 and CDR2, the germline V gene lists SGHRS and YFSETQ. Ends trimmed: V by 0 bases, J by 7 bases; bases unmatched to a gene: 5. From the cysteine through the phenylalanine, the CDR3 covers 15 amino acids. Only the CDR3 portion is preserved as DNA: 45 bases, with reading frame beginning at the first base. The variable domain in full, with residues beyond the CDR3 obtained from the reference TRBV5-1 and TRBJ2-1 genes, is KAGVTQTPRYLIKTRGQQVTLSCSPISGHRSVSWYQQTPGQGLQFLFEYFSETQRNKGNFPGRFSGRQFSNSRSEMNVSTLELGDSALYLCASSLASGRRNEQFFGPGTRLTVL.